Listed here is a single T cell receptor (beta chain). Its antigen remains unknown. The sample originates from a study of graft-versus-host responses after intestinal transplantation. Study background: Multivisceral, liver-intestinal, or isolated intestinal transplants were given to recipients. Every transplant recipient was induced with anti-thymocyte globulin, then maintained on tacrolimus and steroids for two to four years.

The study's findings and limits: Graft-versus-host to host-versus-graft clonal ratios in allografts were high in patients with graft-donor T cell macrochimerism.

Sequencing used immunoSEQ multiplex PCR; TCRdb keeps in-frame clones, though not all of them. This sample has under 25,000 clones, with roughly 86% found just once. The CDR3 runs to 16 residues. Germline trimming cut 2 bases from V and 2 bases from J; bases unmatched to any gene: 5. CDR1 MNHEY and CDR2 SVGAGI come from the germline V gene. The chain couples TRBV6-5 to TRBJ2-3; 9 bases are shared with TRBD2. The sequencing here drew on PBMCs, taken more than 220 days after intestinal transplant. The TCR sequence derives from a human patient who received an intestinal transplant, so some T cells may come from the graft donor. CDR3 amino acids: CASSYGRGGITDTQYF. The CDR3 coding sequence is TGTGCCAGCAGTTACGGGCGGGGGGGTATCACAGATACGCAGTATTTT.